Listed here are 15 T cell receptor beta chains from one sample, sequenced in a study of cytomegalovirus exposure and HLA in healthy donors. Method: immunoSEQ multiplex PCR; TCRdb's copy keeps in-frame clones and lacks some. In the table there are fewer than 400,000 clones, 70% to 90% of which are singletons. Sequencing was carried out using PBMCs. The receptor source for this set is a woman aged 18-30 years in good health and CMV-seronegative.

The chain recombines TRBV27 with TRBJ2-1, with D maybe TRBD2 (7 bases). V was cut by 5 bases and J by 4 bases, with 12 bases left in between. Germline assignment: CDR1 MNHEY and CDR2 SMNVEV (reference sequence). This CDR3 region has 14 residues. The CDR3: CASSRSGTYNEQFF. As DNA, the CDR3 is TGTGCCAGCAGTCGGAGCGGGACATACAATGAGCAGTTCTTC.

The rearrangement links TRBV5-4 to TRBJ2-1; the D gene is possibly TRBD1 (5 bases). Trimming removed 6 bases from V and 4 bases from J, with 17 bases in between. CDR1 is SGHNT, CDR2 YYREEE, per germline (reference sequence). This CDR3 has 15 residues. CDR3 in DNA: TGTGCCAGCACCCCCTGGGGCGGCATTTACAATGAGCAGTTCTTC. This codes for CASTPWGGIYNEQFF. Full variable domain (remainder filled in from reference TRBV5-4 and TRBJ2-1): ETGVTQSPTHLIKTRGQQVTLRCSSQSGHNTVSWYQQALGQGPQFIFQYYREEENGRGNFPPRFSGLQFPNYSSELNVNALELDDSALYLCASTPWGGIYNEQFFGPGTRLTVL.

The J gene is TRBJ2-7, the V gene TRBV11-3, with 8 bases aligning to TRBD1. The trim removed 5 bases at V and 7 bases at J, leaving 7 bases unmatched. Germline CDR1 reads SGHNT; CDR2 reads YENEEA. The CDR3 contains 13 residues. The CDR3 sequence: CASSGQGAREQYF. Here the CDR3 DNA reads TGTGCCAGCAGCGGCCAGGGGGCGCGGGAGCAGTACTTC.

The chain carries TRBV19 and TRBJ2-5; possibly TRBD2 for D (5 bases). Per germline, CDR1 LNHDA and CDR2 SQIVND (reference sequence). CDR3 size: 13 residues. Trimming stripped 3 bases from V and 2 bases from J, with 7 bases between. The CDR3 reads CASSMRRQETQYF. In DNA, the CDR3 is TGTGCCAGTAGTATGAGGAGGCAAGAGACCCAGTACTTC.

The rearrangement links TRBV4-3 to TRBJ2-7, with TRBD2 as a possible D gene (6 bases). V was clipped by 3 bases and J by 7 bases, with 16 bases between them. The CDR3 covers 14 residues. Looked up from germline, CDR1 is LGHNA and CDR2 is YSLEER. The chain's CDR3 is CASSQGGRTGEQYF. The CDR3 DNA is TGCGCCAGCAGCCAGGGGGGACGTACGGGGGAGCAGTACTTC.

The chain links TRBV9 to TRBJ2-1; 7 positions agree with TRBD1. The CDR3 has 14 residues. Per the germline V gene, CDR1 is SGDLS and CDR2 is YYNGEE. Trimming at V came to 1 base and at J to 10 bases, leaving 8 bases not matched to a gene. The CDR3 nucleotides are TGTGCCAGCAGCGTACAGGGGGTCAGGGACGAGCAGTTCTTC. It translates to CASSVQGVRDEQFF.

The V and J genes are TRBV9 and TRBJ2-1; 14 nucleotides line up with TRBD2. The V segment lost 2 bases and the J segment 2 bases; nucleotides outside the gene matches: 15. Germline-derived CDR1 and CDR2 are SGDLS and YYNGEE. The CDR3 sequence is 21 residues long. The CDR3 loop reads CASSVGAGTSGSSTAYNEQFF. The CDR3 nucleotides read TGTGCCAGCAGCGTGGGAGCCGGGACTAGCGGGAGTAGTACGGCCTACAATGAGCAGTTCTTC.

The rearrangement links TRBV29-1 to TRBJ2-7; 9 bases fit TRBD1. With 4 bases clipped from V and 0 bases from J, the junction kept 4 bases outside the gene matches. This CDR3 has 14 residues. Germline CDR1 is SQVTM and CDR2 is ANQGSEA. CDR3: CSVAGTGSSYEQYF. The CDR3 DNA reads TGCAGCGTTGCCGGGACAGGGAGCTCCTACGAGCAGTACTTC.

The chain is built from TRBV5-1 and TRBJ2-7; the D gene is possibly TRBD2 (6 bases). Trimming pared 5 bases from V and 0 bases from J, leaving 21 bases between. CDR1 and CDR2 (germline): SGHRS, YFSETQ. The CDR3 is 17 amino acids. DNA of the CDR3: TGCGCCAGCAGAAAGGACTACACATTAGGTACCTCCTACGAGCAGTACTTC. It codes for CASRKDYTLGTSYEQYF.

The chain recombines TRBV6-1 with TRBJ2-3; D perhaps matches TRBD1 (5 bases). The germline V gene encodes CDR1 MNHNS and CDR2 SASEGT. This CDR3 is 15 amino acids long. V was clipped by 2 bases and J by 9 bases, with 18 bases between them. CDR3 loop: CASSESTGYTPTQYF. The CDR3 bases are TGTGCCAGCAGTGAATCAACAGGATACACCCCCACGCAGTATTTT.

The chain couples TRBV19 to TRBJ1-4; 8 nucleotides agree with TRBD1. The germline V gene encodes CDR1 LNHDA and CDR2 SQIVND (reference sequence). The CDR3 totals 15 residues. Trimming at V came to 5 bases and at J to 8 bases, leaving 10 bases not matched to a gene. CDR3 sequence: CASSSPGQAREKLFF. The CDR3 DNA follows: TGTGCCAGTAGTTCCCCGGGACAGGCCAGAGAAAAACTGTTTTTT.

The CDR3 DNA follows: TGTGCCAGCAGTTTTCCGGGCAGGGAAGGCGGCTACACCTTC. Translation: CASSFPGREGGYTF. The rearrangement links TRBV28 to TRBJ1-2; a weak D match, TRBD1 (5 bases). CDR1 MDHEN and CDR2 SYDVKM come from the germline V gene. The CDR3 has 14 amino acids. V was pared by 3 bases and J by 8 bases, with 16 bases between.

The V and J genes are TRBV14 and TRBJ2-7; the D gene is possibly TRBD2 (5 bases). The V gene lost 4 bases and the J gene lost 2 bases, with 9 bases spanning the gap. The V gene's germline CDR1 is SGHDN and CDR2 FVKESK. This CDR3 comprises 13 residues. CDR3 DNA: TGTGCCAGCAGCCGCGGGCCAGCCTACGAGCAGTACTTC. Protein product: CASSRGPAYEQYF.

The rearrangement uses TRBV13 and TRBJ1-1; D possibly corresponds to TRBD1 (5 bases). V was trimmed by 0 bases and J by 3 bases, leaving 8 bases between them. This CDR3 has 14 residues. Germline CDR1 reads PRHDT; CDR2 reads FYEKMQ (reference sequence). The CDR3: CASSLGGVHTEAFF. The CDR3 DNA sequence: TGTGCCAGCAGCTTAGGAGGGGTTCACACTGAAGCTTTCTTT.

This clone has just one count. This chain joins TRBV18 and TRBJ2-1, with D possibly being TRBD2 (6 bases). V dropped 1 base and J dropped 3 bases, with 13 bases sitting between them. This CDR3 is built from 16 residues. Per the germline V gene, CDR1 is KGHSH and CDR2 is LQKENI. The CDR3 region has the DNA TGTGCCAGCTCACCACAGTCTGGCGGGAACTACAATGAGCAGTTCTTC. This encodes CASSPQSGGNYNEQFF.